Shown below are 20 T cell receptor beta chains from a single sample sequenced in a study of OX40 agonist ivuxolimab in advanced cancers. TCRdb keeps only in-frame clones here, not all; method: immunoSEQ multiplex PCR. The table includes around 18,000 clones, 55% to 80% detected once. Material: CD4+ or CD8+ T cells sorted from blood, obtained in a trial of the OX40 agonist ivuxolimab. The receptor source for this set is an adult with an advanced solid tumor such as melanoma, head and neck, liver or kidney cancer.

V is TRBV6-5 and J is TRBJ1-2; D gene ambiguous. Germline CDR1 reads MNHEY; CDR2 reads SVGAGI. The CDR3 length is 15 residues. V lost 0 bases and J 6 bases, leaving 14 bases between the germline ends. For the CDR3, the DNA is TGTGCCAGCAGTTACTCGACTTGGGGAGAAGATGGCTACACCTTC. Translation: CASSYSTWGEDGYTF.

This CDR3 reads CASSFARYGEQYF. The CDR3 region has the DNA TGTGCCAGCAGCTTCGCCAGGTATGGCGAGCAGTACTTC. The chain couples TRBV5-8 to TRBJ2-7; D call uncertain. Between the trimmed V and J ends, which lost 2 bases and 6 bases, there was a span of 12 bases. The germline CDR1 and CDR2 sequences are SGHTS and YDEGEE. The CDR3 extends over 13 amino acids.

This chain links TRBV7-2 with TRBJ2-1, with TRBD2 identical over 8 bases. Germline V gene data show CDR1 as SGHTA and CDR2 as FQGNSA. The CDR3 is made up of 18 amino acids. V lost 0 bases and J lost 2; bases outside the gene matches: 9. This CDR3 reads CASSLAPIGRGAYNEQFF. The CDR3 coding sequence is TGTGCCAGCAGCTTAGCCCCTATCGGGCGGGGGGCCTACAATGAGCAGTTCTTC.

The chain uses TRBV4-1 and TRBJ2-5; 8 bases line up with TRBD1. J lost 2 bases, V lost 4 bases, and 6 bases had no gene match. The germline V gene has CDR1 MGHRA and CDR2 YSYEKL. The CDR3 covers 15 residues. The CDR3 loop reads CASSRWTGSQETQYF. CDR3 in DNA: TGCGCCAGCAGCCGGTGGACAGGGTCACAAGAGACCCAGTACTTC.

This rearrangement joins TRBV5-4 to TRBJ2-7, with TRBD1 identical over 9 bases. Trimming took 2 bases from V and 4 from J; bases not matched to a gene: 4. The CDR3 is 14 amino acids. Per germline, CDR1 SGHNT and CDR2 YYREEE (reference sequence). This CDR3 reads CASSFGTGMYEQYF. The DNA for the CDR3 is TGTGCCAGCAGCTTCGGGACAGGGATGTACGAGCAGTACTTC.

This clone has just a few counts. An end of the junction does not agree with germline; a read error may underlie this. The gene calls are TRBV2 and TRBJ1-5, with 9 nucleotides matching TRBD1. Germline V gene sequence: CDR1 SNHLY, CDR2 FYNNEI. The CDR3 consists of 15 residues. CDR3 nucleotide sequence: TGTGCCAGCAGGGAAGGGACAGGGTCAAATCAGCCCCAGCATTTT. Translated, it gives CASREGTGSNQPQHF.

This sequence joins TRBV7-3 and TRBJ1-3, with D possibly TRBD1 on 6 matching bases. Deletions cut 5 bases from V and 7 bases from J, with 15 bases between. Germline V gene sequence: CDR1 SGHTA, CDR2 FQGTGA. CDR3 length equals 14 residues. The CDR3 is CASSPRDKWNTIYF. CDR3 coding DNA: TGTGCCAGCAGCCCGAGGGACAAGTGGAACACCATATATTTT.

The genes are TRBV21-1 and TRBJ1-5; the D segment call TRBD1 is taken from the table without a DNA check. TRBV21-1 is a pseudogene locus. This CDR3 has 19 residues. The CDR3 DNA sequence: TGTGCCAGCAGCAACGTCCTCCGGGACAGGGGGCAAATTAATCAGCCCCAGCATTTT. This encodes CASSNVLRDRGQINQPQHF.

The sample holds a few counts of this clone. The chain joins TRBV4-2 to TRBJ2-5; 11 bases fit TRBD2. With V trimmed by 4 bases and J by 4 bases, 14 bases remained unmatched. This CDR3 has 18 amino acids. Per the germline V gene, CDR1 is LGHNA and CDR2 is YNFKEQ. The CDR3 spells CASSLGEDSGGARETQYF. The CDR3 DNA reads as TGTGCCAGCAGCCTAGGGGAGGATAGCGGGGGGGCCAGAGAGACCCAGTACTTC.

V and J are TRBV28 and TRBJ2-7; no clear D gene. The CDR3 extends over 11 amino acids. Per germline, CDR1 MDHEN and CDR2 SYDVKM. Trimming stripped 5 bases from V and 4 bases from J, with 6 bases between. CDR3 in DNA: TGTGCCAGCAGTCTCAGGTACGAGCAGTACTTC. Translated: CASSLRYEQYF. The full variable domain, completed using reference TRBV28 and TRBJ2-7, is DVKVTQSSRYLVKRTGEKVFLECVQDMDHENMFWYRQDPGLGLRLIYFSYDVKMKEKGDIPEGYSVSREKKERFSLILESASTNQTSMYLCASSLRYEQYFGPGTRLTVT.

This chain connects TRBV4-1 to TRBJ2-1; 11 nucleotides align to TRBD2. The germline gives CDR1 MGHRA, CDR2 YSYEKL. This CDR3 spans 17 amino acids. V lost 2 bases to trimming and J lost 0 bases; unmatched junction nucleotides: 3. CDR3 protein: CASSQTLAGGSYNEQFF. The CDR3 DNA sequence: TGCGCCAGCAGCCAAACCCTAGCGGGGGGCTCCTACAATGAGCAGTTCTTC.

The rearrangement links TRBV11-1 to TRBJ2-5, with D unresolved. The CDR3 is 12 residues long. Germline CDR1 SGHAT, CDR2 FQDESV (reference sequence). V gave up 2 bases and J gave up 5 bases, with 6 bases separating them. CDR3 region: CASSLTTETQYF. The CDR3 nucleotides are TGTGCCAGCAGCTTAACGACGGAGACCCAGTACTTC.

This chain uses TRBV30 with TRBJ2-7, with D unclear. CDR3 length: 12 residues. Trimming removed 5 bases at V and 5 bases at J, with 13 bases between. Germline CDR1 reads GTSNPN; CDR2 reads SVGIG (reference sequence). The CDR3 coding sequence is TGTGCCTGGGACCAGAACGGCCACGAGCAGTACTTC. Its protein is CAWDQNGHEQYF. The variable domain in full, completed from reference TRBV30 and TRBJ2-7, reads SQTIHQWPATLVQPVGSPLSLECTVEGTSNPNLYWYRQAAGRGLQLLFYSVGIGQISSEVPQNLSASRPQDRQFILSSKKLLLSDSGFYLCAWDQNGHEQYFGPGTRLTVT.

The gene calls are TRBV27 and TRBJ1-2; 7 nucleotides agree with TRBD1. The CDR3 length is 14 residues. Per germline, CDR1 MNHEY and CDR2 SMNVEV (reference sequence). Germline trimming cut 7 bases from V and 4 bases from J; bases unmatched to any gene: 9. CDR3 sequence: CASTRTGDSYGYTF. DNA of the CDR3: TGTGCCAGCACTCGAACAGGGGATTCCTATGGCTACACCTTC.

This clone was seen more than once but under ten times. The CDR3 loop reads CASSFTASYEQYF. CDR3 DNA: TGTGCCAGCAGCTTTACAGCCTCCTACGAGCAGTACTTC. The V gene is TRBV7-9, the J gene TRBJ2-7, with D hard to call. V was cut by 3 bases and J by 0 bases, with 6 bases left in between. The CDR3 is made up of 13 amino acids. Germline CDR1 SEHNR, CDR2 FQNEAQ (reference sequence).

The rearrangement joins TRBV11-2 to TRBJ2-7, with 14 bases fitting TRBD2. After removal of 5 bases from V and 3 bases from J, the junction contained 15 bases not matched to a gene. This CDR3 region has 19 residues. Germline V gives CDR1 SGHAT, CDR2 FQNNGV. The CDR3 here is CASSPRLAGGPFPNYEQYF. CDR3 bases: TGTGCCAGCAGCCCCAGACTAGCGGGGGGGCCTTTTCCTAACTACGAGCAGTACTTC.

The rearrangement links TRBV7-9 to TRBJ1-4; D might be TRBD1 (6 bases). CDR3 length: 12 amino acids. The V and J ends lost 7 bases and 12 bases respectively, with 15 bases between them. From germline, CDR1 is SEHNR and CDR2 FQNEAQ (reference sequence). CDR3: CASTLGGDELFF. The CDR3 DNA reads TGTGCCAGCACCCTAGGGGGGGACGAACTGTTTTTT.

V usage is TRBV5-8 and J usage is TRBJ1-5; no reliable D call. V was pared by 0 bases and J by 10 bases, with 8 bases between. Per the germline V gene, CDR1 is SGHTS and CDR2 is YDEGEE. The CDR3 runs to 12 residues. The CDR3 spells CASSLVKDPQHF. In DNA form, the CDR3 reads TGTGCCAGCAGCTTGGTAAAAGATCCCCAGCATTTT.

This clone is medium-sized in the sample. The CDR3 DNA sequence: TGTGCCAGCCAAAGGGGTACTAATGAAAAACTGTTTTTT. As protein: CASQRGTNEKLFF. This rearrangement joins TRBV19 to TRBJ1-4; TRBD1 might be the D (5 bases). The germline gives CDR1 LNHDA, CDR2 SQIVND (reference sequence). The length of the CDR3 is 13 residues. V was cut by 9 bases and J by 2 bases, with 10 bases left in between.

The V and J genes are TRBV5-6 and TRBJ1-6; tentative D call: TRBD1 (5 bases). V was trimmed by 2 bases and J by 5 bases, leaving 8 bases between them. Germline loops: CDR1 SGHDT, CDR2 YYEEEE. This CDR3 contains 14 residues. The CDR3 DNA reads as TGTGCCAGCAGCTTTGTAGGGGATAATTCACCCCTCCACTTT. Protein: CASSFVGDNSPLHF.